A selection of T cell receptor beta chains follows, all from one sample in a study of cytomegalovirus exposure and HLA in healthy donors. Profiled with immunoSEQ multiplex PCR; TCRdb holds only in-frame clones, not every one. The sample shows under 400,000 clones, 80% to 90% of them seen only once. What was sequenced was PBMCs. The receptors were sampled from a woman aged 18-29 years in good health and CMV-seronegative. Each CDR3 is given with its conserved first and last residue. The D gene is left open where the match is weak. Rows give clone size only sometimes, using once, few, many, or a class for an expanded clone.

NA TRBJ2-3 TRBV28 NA TGTGCCAGCAGCGCATCGGGGGGCCCAGGGAGCACAGATACGCAGTATTTT CASSASGGPGSTDTQYF
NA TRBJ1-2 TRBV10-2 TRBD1 TGCGCCAGCAGCGGAAGGGGGCTTTGGGGCTACACCTTC CASSGRGLWGYTF
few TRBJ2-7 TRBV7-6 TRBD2 TGTGCCAGCAGCGATGGACTAGCGGGAGGAACCTCCTACGAGCAGTACTTC CASSDGLAGGTSYEQYF
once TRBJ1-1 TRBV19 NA TGTGCCAGTAGTATTGTCCCAGGGTCCACTGAAGCTTTCTTT CASSIVPGSTEAFF
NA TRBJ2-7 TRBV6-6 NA TGTGCCAGCAGTTACTCTCAGTCCTACGAGCAGTACTTC CASSYSQSYEQYF
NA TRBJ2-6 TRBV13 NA TGTGCCAGCAGCCAGGGGGGCCTCTCTGGGGCCAACGTCCTGACTTTC CASSQGGLSGANVLTF
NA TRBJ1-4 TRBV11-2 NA TGTGCCAGCAGCTCGGGGTTCGGGGCTAATGAAAAACTGTTTTTT CASSSGFGANEKLFF
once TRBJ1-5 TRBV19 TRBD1 TGTGCCAGTAGCTTGGACAGGGGTCAGCCCCAGCATTTT CASSLDRGQPQHF
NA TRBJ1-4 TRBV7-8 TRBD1 TGTGCCAGCAGCCCAAACAGGGGGCAGAATGAAAAACTGTTTTTT CASSPNRGQNEKLFF
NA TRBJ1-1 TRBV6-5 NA TGTGCCAGCATCCTGGGAGGGGGTACTGAAGCTTTCTTT CASILGGGTEAFF
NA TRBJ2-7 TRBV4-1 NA TGCGCCAGCAGCCAGTCAATTGCGTACGAGCAGTACTTC CASSQSIAYEQYF
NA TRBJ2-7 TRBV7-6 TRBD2 TGTGCCAGCAGCGGGGGACTAGCGGAGTACGAGCAGTACTTC CASSGGLAEYEQYF
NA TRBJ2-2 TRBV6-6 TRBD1 TGTGCCAGCAGTCCGACAGGGGCGAACACCGGGGAGCTGTTTTTT CASSPTGANTGELFF
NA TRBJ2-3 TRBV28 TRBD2 TGTGCCAGCAGTTTTCCCGGGACTAGCGGGGCCACAGATACGCAGTATTTT CASSFPGTSGATDTQYF
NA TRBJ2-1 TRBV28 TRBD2 TGTGCCAGCAGCCCCGGACTAGAGGTCGGGTTTGAGCAGTTCTTC CASSPGLEVGFEQFF